The 2 T cell receptor beta chains given below trace back to one sample, sequenced in a study of blood T cell repertoires in COVID-19. Profiling relied on immunoSEQ multiplex PCR, and the TCRdb table lists in-frame clones only, not all of them. This repertoire shows about 220,000 clones, roughly 83% found once; its top ten account for under 1.5%. Sequencing was performed on PBMCs or T cells enriched from blood (not recorded which). The receptor set was obtained from a woman between 40 and 50 years old with acute COVID-19.

CDR3 nucleotides: TGTGCCAGCAGTGATTCACGGGACAGCCCGAACTATGGCTACACCTTC. This codes for CASSDSRDSPNYGYTF. The rearrangement links TRBV25-1 to TRBJ1-2, with 7 bases lining up with TRBD1. From germline, CDR1 is MGHDK and CDR2 SYGVNS. Trimming removed 3 bases from V and 2 bases from J; junction bases left unmatched: 9. The CDR3 length is 16 residues.

The CDR3 reads CASTKGLAGGTDTQYF. The CDR3 DNA follows: TGTGCCAGCACGAAGGGACTAGCGGGGGGCACAGATACGCAGTATTTT. The chain employs TRBV9 and TRBJ2-3; 14 nucleotides agree with TRBD2. This CDR3 contains 16 residues. Germline V gene data show CDR1 as SGDLS and CDR2 as YYNGEE. With V trimmed by 6 bases and J by 1 base, 4 bases remained unmatched. The full variable domain, its missing parts supplied by reference TRBV9 and TRBJ2-3, is DSGVTQTPKHLITATGQRVTLRCSPRSGDLSVYWYQQSLDQGLQFLIQYYNGEERAKGNILERFSAQQFPDLHSELNLSSLELGDSALYFCASTKGLAGGTDTQYFGPGTRLTVL.